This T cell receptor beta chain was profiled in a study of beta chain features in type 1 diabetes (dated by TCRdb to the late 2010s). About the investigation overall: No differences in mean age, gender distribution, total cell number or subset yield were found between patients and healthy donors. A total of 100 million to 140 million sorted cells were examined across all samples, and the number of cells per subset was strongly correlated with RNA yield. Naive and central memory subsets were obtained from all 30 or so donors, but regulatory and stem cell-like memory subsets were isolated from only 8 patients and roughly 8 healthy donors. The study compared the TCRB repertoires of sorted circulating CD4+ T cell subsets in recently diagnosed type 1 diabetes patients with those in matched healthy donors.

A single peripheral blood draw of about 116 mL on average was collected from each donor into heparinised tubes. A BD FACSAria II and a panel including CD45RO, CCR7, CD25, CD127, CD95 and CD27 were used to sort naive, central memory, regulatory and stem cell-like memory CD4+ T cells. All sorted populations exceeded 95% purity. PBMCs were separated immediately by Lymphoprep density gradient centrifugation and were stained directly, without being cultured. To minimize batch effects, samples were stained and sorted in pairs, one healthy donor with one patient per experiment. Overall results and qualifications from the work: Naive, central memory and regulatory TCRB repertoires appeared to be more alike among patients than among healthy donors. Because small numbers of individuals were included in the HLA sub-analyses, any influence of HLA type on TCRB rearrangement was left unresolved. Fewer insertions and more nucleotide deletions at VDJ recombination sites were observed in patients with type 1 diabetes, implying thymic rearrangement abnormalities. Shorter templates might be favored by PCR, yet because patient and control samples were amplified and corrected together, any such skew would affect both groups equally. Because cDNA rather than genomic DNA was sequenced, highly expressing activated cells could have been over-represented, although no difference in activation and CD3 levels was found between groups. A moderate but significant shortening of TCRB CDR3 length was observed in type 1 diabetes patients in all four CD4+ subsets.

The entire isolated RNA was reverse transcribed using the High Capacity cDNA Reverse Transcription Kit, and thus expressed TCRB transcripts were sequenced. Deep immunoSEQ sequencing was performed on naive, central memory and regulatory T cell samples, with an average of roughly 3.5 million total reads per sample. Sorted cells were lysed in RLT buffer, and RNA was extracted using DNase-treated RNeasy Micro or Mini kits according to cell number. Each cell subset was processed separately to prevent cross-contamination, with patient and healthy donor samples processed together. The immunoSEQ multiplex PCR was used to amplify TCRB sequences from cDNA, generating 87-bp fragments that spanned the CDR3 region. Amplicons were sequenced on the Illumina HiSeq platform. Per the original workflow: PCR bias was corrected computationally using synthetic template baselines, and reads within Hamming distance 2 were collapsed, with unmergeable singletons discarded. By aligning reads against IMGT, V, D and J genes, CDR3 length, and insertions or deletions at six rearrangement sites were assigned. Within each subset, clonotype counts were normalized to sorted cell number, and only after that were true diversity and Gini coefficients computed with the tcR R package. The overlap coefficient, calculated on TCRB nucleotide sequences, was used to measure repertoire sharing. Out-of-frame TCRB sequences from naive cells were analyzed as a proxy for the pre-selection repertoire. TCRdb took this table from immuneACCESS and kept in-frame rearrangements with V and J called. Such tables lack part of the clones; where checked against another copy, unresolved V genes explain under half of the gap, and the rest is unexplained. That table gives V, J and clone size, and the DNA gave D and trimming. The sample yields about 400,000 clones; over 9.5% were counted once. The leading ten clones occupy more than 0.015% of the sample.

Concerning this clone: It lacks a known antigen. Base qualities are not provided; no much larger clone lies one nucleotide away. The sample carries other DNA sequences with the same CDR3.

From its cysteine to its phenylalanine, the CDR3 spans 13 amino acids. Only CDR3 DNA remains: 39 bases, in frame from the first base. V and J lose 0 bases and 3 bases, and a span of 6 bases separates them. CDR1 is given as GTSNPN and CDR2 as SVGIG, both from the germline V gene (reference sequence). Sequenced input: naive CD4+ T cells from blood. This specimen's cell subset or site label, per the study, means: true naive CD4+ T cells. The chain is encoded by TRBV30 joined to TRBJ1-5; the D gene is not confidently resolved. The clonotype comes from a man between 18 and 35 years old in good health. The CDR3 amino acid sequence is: CAWSVRDNQPQHF. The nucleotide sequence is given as TGTGCCTGGAGTGTAAGAGACAATCAGCCCCAGCATTTT.